What follows is one TCR beta chain and its context. Its antigen is unknown. The data are from a study of T cell responses to AZD1222 COVID-19 vaccine. Clones were sequenced by immunoSEQ multiplex PCR, and TCRdb holds only the in-frame ones, with some missing. Here the sample spans roughly 48,000 clones, 89% being singletons. The CDR3 has 10 amino acids. The germline gives CDR1 DFQATT, CDR2 SNEGSKA (reference sequence). V was cut by 3 bases and J by 5 bases, with 5 bases left in between. Study-level findings and limits: Baseline seropositivity characterized only 5 or 6 AZD1222 recipients. The donor group comprised mostly white British people and more females; the analysis possibly underestimated clonal diversity. The span of vaccine-associated CD4 TCRs extended across spike, with dominance at 160-218 and 743-854. With two AZD1222 doses given, Spike-specific TCR breadth and depth both rose.

The sample here was peripheral blood, taken 28 days after the second AZD1222 dose. The source of this sequence is an adult who received the AZD1222 COVID-19 vaccine. V gene TRBV20-1 combines with J gene TRBJ2-7; no reliable D call. DNA for the CDR3: TGCAGTGCTAGGGCGCACGAGCAGTACTTC. This encodes CSARAHEQYF.